A single TCR beta chain is shown here with its context. The antigen this receptor binds is unknown. No qualities accompany the bases; no much larger clone lies one base away. V trim: 4 bases; J trim: 3 bases; unmatched bases: 9. Spanning cysteine to phenylalanine, the CDR3 consists of 16 amino acids. The DNA shown is the 48-base CDR3, in frame from base 1. Based on the germline V gene, the CDR1 and CDR2 sequences are SNHLY and FYNNEI. The data derive from a study of blood T cell repertoires in COVID-19 (dated by TCRdb to the early 2020s). General notes on the study: The collaborator samples originated in the United States, Italy and Spain and spanned the acute and convalescent phases of COVID-19. Sample metadata almost always included a de-identified subject ID, COVID-19 status, age in years and sex. The samples were drawn from the first 160 participants of the ongoing ImmuneRACE study and from under 1,500 subjects provided by 6 global collaborators. HLA class I and class II types, where available, came from metadata supplied by the sample provider rather than from assay-based typing. A freely available public database, intended as a resource for researchers studying the immune response to SARS-CoV-2, is where the repertoires were released. Subjects who had been exposed to COVID-19, were actively infected with it, or had recovered from it provided the deeply sampled blood TCRbeta repertoires that made up the dataset. The prospective study material was composed of cDNA or gDNA derived from T cells, B-cell-depleted T cells, or PBMCs.

Study-wide conclusions, independent of this receptor: The amount of clinical and demographic metadata varied by source and participant and was provided uncurated.

At one collaborating source in Seattle, patients were enrolled during active infection and were followed longitudinally through the course of disease. Whole blood was collected in K2EDTA tubes by collaborating institutions according to the institutions' own protocols. For TCRbeta analysis, collaborators shipped samples in one of three forms: frozen whole blood, isolated PBMCs, or DNA extracted from either of those sample types. TCRbeta CDR3 regions were amplified from genomic DNA using the immunoSEQ Assay, a bias-controlled multiplex PCR. Concerning the study's data processing: The number of nucleated cells in each sample was estimated from the amplification of reference gene primers within the assay. To quantify the absolute abundance of each unique TCRbeta CDR3 rearrangement, sequence reads were collapsed and filtered. Productive Simpson clonality was computed per sample as the square root of Simpson's diversity index over productive rearrangements. TCRdb provides this immuneACCESS table in a form limited to in-frame rearrangements. Some clones are lacking; in checked studies, under half of them reflect an unresolved V gene, and why the rest are absent is not known. The V and J calls and the clone size are those of that table, but D and trimming were determined from the DNA. Within this sample are approximately 350,000 clones, with 89% of them counted one time only. Of the sample, approximately 3% is held by the ten largest clones.

The sequence came from a woman aged 25 to 39 with COVID-19, enrolled during active disease. Here the chain combines TRBV2 and TRBJ1-2; TRBD1 fits 9 bases in the junction. Material: peripheral blood. The CDR3 region has the sequence CASSGRRTGDDYGYTF. The DNA sequence is given as TGTGCCAGCAGTGGAAGGAGGACAGGGGACGACTATGGCTACACCTTC.